The 5 T cell receptor beta chains given below trace back to one sample, sequenced in a study of control samples from healthy donors and cancer patients. Measured with immunoSEQ multiplex PCR; TCRdb has only the in-frame clones, and not every one. The sample has some 120,000 clones; around 87% are singletons. The sequencing sample was made of blood. The origin of the receptors is a man aged 55 to 69 in good health.

CDR3: CASSHGTGYYEQYF. The CDR3 DNA reads as TGTGCCAGCAGCCACGGGACAGGGTACTACGAGCAGTACTTC. The genes are TRBV7-2 and TRBJ2-7; TRBD1 agrees at 9 bases. Germline values: CDR1 SGHTA, CDR2 FQGNSA. This CDR3 has 14 residues. V lost 5 bases, J lost 3 bases, and 5 bases stayed unmatched.

There are a few counts of this clone. V and J are TRBV4-3 and TRBJ1-6; perhaps TRBD1 as D (6 bases). The CDR3 has 17 residues. Germline lookup yields CDR1 LGHNA and CDR2 YSLEER. Trimming cost V 3 bases and J 7 bases, with 19 bases left between them. CDR3 sequence: CASSQTPQGLENSPLHF. CDR3 bases: TGCGCCAGCAGCCAGACTCCTCAGGGGCTGGAAAATTCACCCCTCCACTTT.

This chain links TRBV19 with TRBJ1-5, with a weak D call TRBD1 (6 bases). The length of the CDR3 is 15 residues. The germline CDR1 and CDR2 sequences are LNHDA and SQIVND (reference sequence). V lost 7 bases, J lost 4 bases, and 17 bases lay in between. In DNA, the CDR3 is TGTGCCAGTACTACGGGGGGGGGCCGTAATCAGCCCCAGCATTTT. Its translation: CASTTGGGRNQPQHF. The full variable domain, rest sourced from reference TRBV19 and TRBJ1-5, is DGGITQSPKYLFRKEGQNVTLSCEQNLNHDAMYWYRQDPGQGLRLIYYSQIVNDFQKGDIAEGYSVSREKKESFPLTVTSAQKNPTAFYLCASTTGGGRNQPQHFGDGTRLSIL.

The chain links TRBV29-1 to TRBJ1-1; no reliable D call. Germline loops: CDR1 SQVTM, CDR2 ANQGSEA. This CDR3 has 13 amino acids. Trimming stripped 5 bases from V and 6 bases from J, with 16 bases between. As DNA, the CDR3 is TGCAGCGTTCTAGGAGGAGGGAGGGCTGAAGCTTTCTTT. Encoded protein: CSVLGGGRAEAFF.

This rearrangement joins TRBV14 to TRBJ1-2; 7 positions match TRBD1. The CDR3 spans 14 residues. Losses at the gene ends were 4 bases for V and 5 bases for J; bases not matched to a gene: 7. Germline V lookup: CDR1 SGHDN, CDR2 FVKESK. The CDR3, as DNA: TGTGCCAGCAGCCTCAGGGGGGTTTGGTATGGCTACACCTTC. Its protein is CASSLRGVWYGYTF.